One sample yielded the 29 T cell receptor beta chains listed below, sequenced in a study of OX40 agonist ivuxolimab in advanced cancers. Libraries were prepared by immunoSEQ multiplex PCR; TCRdb keeps only in-frame clonotypes and omits some of them. Seen here are 55,000 to 80,000 clones, about 88% observed once, and the top ten hold about 12%. Sequencing used CD4+ or CD8+ T cells sorted from blood, obtained in a trial of the OX40 agonist ivuxolimab. Source of these receptors: an adult with an advanced solid tumor such as melanoma, head and neck, liver or kidney cancer.

In DNA form, the CDR3 reads TGTGCCAGCAGCTTGGGGGTGAGTTTCTACGAGCAGTACTTC. Its translation is CASSLGVSFYEQYF. V gene TRBV5-6 combines with J gene TRBJ2-7; D ambiguous. Germline assignment: CDR1 SGHDT and CDR2 YYEEEE. V gave up 0 bases and J gave up 3 bases, with 10 bases separating them. The CDR3 has 14 residues.

The rearrangement joins TRBV28 to TRBJ1-3; D uncertain. Germline V CDR1 and CDR2: MDHEN, SYDVKM. The CDR3 has 14 amino acids. Deletions cut 6 bases from V and 0 bases from J, with 9 bases between. The CDR3: CASSLLNSGNTIYF. Written as DNA, the CDR3 is TGTGCCAGCAGCCTTTTAAACTCTGGAAACACCATATATTTT.

The chain has TRBV18 and TRBJ1-1; D not certain. Germline V gene data show CDR1 as KGHSH and CDR2 as LQKENI. V gave up 0 bases and J gave up 0 bases, with 8 bases separating them. The CDR3 spans 15 residues. The DNA for the CDR3 is TGTGCCAGCTCACCACCGAATCAGGTGAACACTGAAGCTTTCTTT. Amino acid sequence: CASSPPNQVNTEAFF. Supplemented by reference TRBV18 and TRBJ1-1, the full variable domain reads NAGVMQNPRHLVRRRGQEARLRCSPMKGHSHVYWYRQLPEEGLKFMVYLQKENIIDESGMPKERFSAEFPKEGPSILRIQQVVRGDSAAYFCASSPPNQVNTEAFFGQGTRLTVV.

The rearrangement links TRBV30 to TRBJ2-1, with D tentatively TRBD1 (7 bases). V gave up 0 bases and J gave up 9 bases, with 12 bases separating them. The CDR3 length is 13 residues. Germline V gene lookup returns CDR1 GTSNPN and CDR2 SVGIG (reference sequence). The DNA for the CDR3 is TGTGCCTGGAGTGTAGGGACAGCGGGTGAGCAGTTCTTC. It yields the protein CAWSVGTAGEQFF.

The chain uses TRBV19 and TRBJ1-1; 7 bases match TRBD1. Germline V gene data show CDR1 as LNHDA and CDR2 as SQIVND (reference sequence). V dropped 7 bases and J dropped 6; count of bases not matched to a gene: 8. The CDR3 has 13 residues. CDR3 amino acids: CASNDRAAAEAFF. Here the CDR3 DNA reads TGTGCCAGTAACGACAGGGCGGCCGCTGAAGCTTTCTTT.

The CDR3, as DNA: TGTGCCAGCAGTTTATTTTCCCCCCCCTACCATCAGCCCCAGCATTTT. Its protein is CASSLFSPPYHQPQHF. This chain connects TRBV27 to TRBJ1-5; D unclear. With 1 base removed from V and 5 bases from J, the gap between germline ends came to 15 bases. This CDR3 contains 16 residues. Germline V gene data show CDR1 as MNHEY and CDR2 as SMNVEV (reference sequence).

CDR3 amino acids: CASSLRLVGETQYF. The DNA of the CDR3 is TGTGCCAGCAGTCTCAGACTAGTCGGAGAGACCCAGTACTTC. The V call is TRBV28, the J call TRBJ2-5; weak D call: TRBD2 (6 bases). Trimming pared 5 bases from V and 4 bases from J, leaving 14 bases between. This CDR3 is 14 amino acids long. Germline-derived CDR1 and CDR2 are MDHEN and SYDVKM.

V gene TRBV13 combines with J gene TRBJ2-7; 8 bases line up with TRBD2. CDR3 length equals 14 residues. The junction had 3 bases not matched to a gene; V was cut back by 3 bases and J by 2 bases. The germline V gene encodes CDR1 PRHDT and CDR2 FYEKMQ (reference sequence). The CDR3: CASSFTGGTYEQYF. CDR3 bases: TGTGCCAGCAGCTTTACGGGGGGGACCTACGAGCAGTACTTC. Drawing the rest from reference TRBV13 and TRBJ2-7, the complete variable domain is AAGVIQSPRHLIKEKRETATLKCYPIPRHDTVYWYQQGPGQDPQFLISFYEKMQSDKGSIPDRFSAQQFSDYHSELNMSSLELGDSALYFCASSFTGGTYEQYFGPGTRLTVT.

The V call is TRBV5-5, the J call TRBJ2-2, with 7 bases identical to TRBD2. The CDR3 has 14 amino acids. Trimming removed 4 bases from V and 2 bases from J; junction bases left unmatched: 2. CDR1 SGHKS and CDR2 YYEKEE come from the germline V gene (reference sequence). This chain's CDR3 is CASSLAVNTGELFF. The CDR3 DNA is TGTGCCAGCAGCCTAGCGGTTAACACCGGGGAGCTGTTTTTT.

V usage is TRBV5-1 and J usage is TRBJ2-1; weak D call: TRBD1 (5 bases). This CDR3 spans 15 amino acids. V was shortened by 4 bases and J by 6 bases, with 17 bases between the two germline ends. Per germline, CDR1 SGHRS and CDR2 YFSETQ. For the CDR3, the DNA is TGCGCCAGCAGCCTCACCCCACGACAGTCCAATGAGCAGTTCTTC. Translation: CASSLTPRQSNEQFF.

V gene TRBV5-1 combines with J gene TRBJ1-2; 10 nucleotides agree with TRBD1. The ends lost 1 base at V and 6 bases at J; junction bases unmatched: 3. CDR1 and CDR2 from the germline V gene are SGHRS and YFSETQ. This CDR3 has 14 amino acids. The CDR3 spells CASSLTTGGNGYTF. CDR3 nucleotide sequence: TGCGCCAGCAGCTTGACGACAGGGGGCAATGGCTACACCTTC.

The genes are TRBV27 and TRBJ1-5; D is perhaps TRBD1 (5 bases). The V end was cut by 4 bases, the J end by 3 bases, with 10 bases between. This CDR3 has 14 amino acids. The germline V gene has CDR1 MNHEY and CDR2 SMNVEV (reference sequence). CDR3 sequence reads: CASSWDFSNQPQHF. CDR3 DNA sequence: TGTGCCAGCAGTTGGGACTTTTCCAATCAGCCCCAGCATTTT.

CDR3 amino acids: CASSDSEGGSGHDSPLHF. CDR3 in DNA: TGTGCCAGCAGTGACTCGGAAGGGGGCTCGGGACACGATTCACCCCTCCACTTT. The chain combines TRBV6-4 with TRBJ1-6; 7 bases line up with TRBD1. The CDR3 has 18 residues. Germline V CDR1 and CDR2: MRHNA, SNTAGT. V dropped 0 bases and J dropped 8; count of bases not matched to a gene: 13.

The chain combines TRBV9 with TRBJ2-1, with 12 bases lining up with TRBD2. V lost 10 bases, J lost 7 bases, and 9 bases stayed unmatched. From germline, CDR1 is SGDLS and CDR2 YYNGEE. The CDR3 is 14 residues long. The CDR3 DNA is TGTGCCTCATCCTCTAGCGGGGGGGCAAATGAGCAGTTCTTC. Translating it yields CASSSSGGANEQFF. Full variable domain (rest looked up from reference TRBV9 and TRBJ2-1): DSGVTQTPKHLITATGQRVTLRCSPRSGDLSVYWYQQSLDQGLQFLIQYYNGEERAKGNILERFSAQQFPDLHSELNLSSLELGDSALYFCASSSSGGANEQFFGPGTRLTVL.

V and J are TRBV27 and TRBJ2-7; D not resolved. Per the germline V gene, CDR1 is MNHEY and CDR2 is SMNVEV (reference sequence). V was shortened by 5 bases and J by 4 bases, with 15 bases between the two germline ends. The CDR3 contains 14 residues. In DNA form, the CDR3 reads TGTGCCAGCAGTCCACTTCGCCTTGCGTACGAGCAGTACTTC. This gives the protein CASSPLRLAYEQYF.

The chain is built from TRBV5-4 and TRBJ1-3, with 7 bases that match TRBD1. The CDR3 has 15 residues. With V trimmed by 4 bases and J by 3 bases, 7 bases remained unmatched. Per germline, CDR1 SGHNT and CDR2 YYREEE (reference sequence). CDR3 nucleotide sequence: TGTGCCAGCAGCGACCCGGGACAGAATGGAAACACCATATATTTT. It yields the protein CASSDPGQNGNTIYF. Drawing the rest from reference TRBV5-4 and TRBJ1-3, the complete variable domain is ETGVTQSPTHLIKTRGQQVTLRCSSQSGHNTVSWYQQALGQGPQFIFQYYREEENGRGNFPPRFSGLQFPNYSSELNVNALELDDSALYLCASSDPGQNGNTIYFGEGSWLTVV.

This chain links TRBV28 with TRBJ2-7; weak D call: TRBD1 (6 bases). CDR1 and CDR2 from the germline V gene are MDHEN and SYDVKM. The CDR3 sequence is 14 residues long. V gave up 3 bases and J gave up 1 base, with 10 bases separating them. CDR3 nucleotide sequence: TGTGCCAGCAGTTTCCAGGGGACATCCTACGAGCAGTACTTC. This encodes CASSFQGTSYEQYF. The variable domain in full, completed from reference TRBV28 and TRBJ2-7, reads DVKVTQSSRYLVKRTGEKVFLECVQDMDHENMFWYRQDPGLGLRLIYFSYDVKMKEKGDIPEGYSVSREKKERFSLILESASTNQTSMYLCASSFQGTSYEQYFGPGTRLTVT.

The chain carries TRBV25-1 and TRBJ1-5; D call uncertain. The CDR3 totals 14 residues. Germline V gene lookup returns CDR1 MGHDK and CDR2 SYGVNS. V lost 6 bases, J lost 5 bases, and 14 bases lay in between. The CDR3: CASSLTKRDQPQHF. For the CDR3, the DNA is TGTGCCAGCAGCCTCACGAAGCGGGATCAGCCCCAGCATTTT.

The chain is built from TRBV13 and TRBJ1-2, with D possibly TRBD1 on 5 matching bases. There are 18 residues in the CDR3. CDR1 is PRHDT and CDR2 is FYEKMQ in the germline V gene (reference sequence). V lost 0 bases, J lost 6 bases, and 23 bases lay in between. The CDR3 nucleotides are TGTGCCAGCAGCTTAGGCCCCATGACTACGGGGGAGAAGGATGGCTACACCTTC. Translated: CASSLGPMTTGEKDGYTF.

The chain is built from TRBV11-2 and TRBJ1-1, with D possibly TRBD1 on 5 matching bases. CDR1 is SGHAT and CDR2 is FQNNGV in the germline V gene. This CDR3 is built from 13 residues. The ends were cut back, 5 bases at V and 6 bases at J, with 13 bases in the middle. The DNA of the CDR3 is TGTGCCAGCAGCGCTGGGACGGTCGCTGAAGCTTTCTTT. Its translation: CASSAGTVAEAFF.

J is TRBJ1-4 and V is TRBV6-6; the D gene is possibly TRBD1 (5 bases). The germline V gene has CDR1 MNHNY and CDR2 SVGAGI (reference sequence). The CDR3 sequence is 14 residues long. Trimming stripped 4 bases from V and 4 bases from J, with 10 bases between. CDR3 sequence: CASSLSGNNEKLFF. As DNA, the CDR3 is TGTGCCAGCAGTTTATCAGGGAATAATGAAAAACTGTTTTTT.

The chain carries TRBV28 and TRBJ1-1; D remains unclear. V shed 7 bases and J shed 5 bases, with 11 bases lying between them. The CDR3 contains 12 residues. Per the germline V gene, CDR1 is MDHEN and CDR2 is SYDVKM. CDR3 sequence reads: CASKFTGTEAFF. CDR3 nucleotides: TGTGCCAGCAAATTCACCGGAACTGAAGCTTTCTTT.

The chain recombines TRBV6-1 with TRBJ2-7; D unresolved. The CDR3 extends over 13 amino acids. CDR1 and CDR2 from the germline V gene are MNHNS and SASEGT. V lost 6 bases, J lost 7 bases, and 16 bases lay in between. CDR3 DNA sequence: TGTGCCAGCAGCGCTGGTTGGGGAAGTGAGCAGTACTTC. The encoded protein is CASSAGWGSEQYF.

The J gene is TRBJ2-7, the V gene TRBV19; TRBD2 aligns across 13 bases. The length of the CDR3 is 14 residues. Germline assignment: CDR1 LNHDA and CDR2 SQIVND (reference sequence). With V trimmed by 5 bases and J by 7 bases, 5 bases remained unmatched. The CDR3 region is CASSPTGLAGEQYF. CDR3 in DNA: TGTGCCAGTAGTCCAACGGGACTAGCGGGGGAGCAGTACTTC.

The chain couples TRBV7-9 to TRBJ1-2; 7 positions agree with TRBD1. Germline CDR1 and CDR2: SEHNR and FQNEAQ (reference sequence). This CDR3 region has 15 residues. The V gene end was trimmed by 4 bases and the J gene end by 5 bases; junction bases not matched to a gene: 10. The CDR3 DNA reads as TGTGCCAGCAGCTACGGACAGGACGCGAAATATGGCTACACCTTC. It translates to CASSYGQDAKYGYTF.

This clone was counted between two and nine times. V usage is TRBV27 and J usage is TRBJ2-2; D uncertain. The V end lost 8 bases, the J end lost 1 base, and 8 bases lay between the germline ends. The germline V gene has CDR1 MNHEY and CDR2 SMNVEV (reference sequence). The CDR3 is 13 amino acids. CDR3 bases: TGTGCCAGCGTGCGGCAGAACACCGGGGAGCTGTTTTTT. Translated: CASVRQNTGELFF.

The chain employs TRBV19 and TRBJ1-4, with 7 bases lining up with TRBD1. The CDR3 runs to 15 residues. Germline V gene sequence: CDR1 LNHDA, CDR2 SQIVND (reference sequence). Unmatched junction bases numbered 12, after V lost 7 bases and J lost 7 bases. CDR3 sequence reads: CASTSLQGLGEKLFF. The CDR3 region has the DNA TGTGCCAGTACCTCCCTACAGGGGCTCGGTGAAAAACTGTTTTTT.

The V and J genes are TRBV6-6 and TRBJ1-1; TRBD1 might be the D (5 bases). Trimming stripped 5 bases from V and 3 bases from J, with 13 bases between. The CDR3 runs 14 residues. CDR1 is MNHNY and CDR2 is SVGAGI in the germline V gene (reference sequence). This chain's CDR3 is CASSDRDGYTEAFF. The DNA of the CDR3 is TGTGCCAGCAGTGACCGGGACGGGTACACTGAAGCTTTCTTT.

The chain has TRBV6-5 and TRBJ2-5; D not resolved. Looked up from germline, CDR1 is MNHEY and CDR2 is SVGAGI. The CDR3 is 13 residues long. Trimming cost V 3 bases and J 3 bases, with 8 bases left between them. CDR3 amino acids: CASSYSGEETQYF. CDR3 nucleotide sequence: TGTGCCAGCAGTTATAGTGGAGAAGAGACCCAGTACTTC.